The 17 T cell receptor beta chains below were found in one sample sequenced in a study of long-term antiretroviral therapy in people with HIV. The libraries were made with immunoSEQ v3.0 at survey level. TCRdb keeps only in-frame clones here, not all; method: immunoSEQ multiplex PCR. The data show about 30,000 clones, approximately 95% seen once. Source: unsorted PBMCs, taken 5.3 years after starting antiretroviral therapy. The receptors derive from a man aged 50-59 years with HIV.

This sequence joins TRBV9 and TRBJ1-1, with D maybe TRBD1 (6 bases). The CDR3 extends over 20 amino acids. V was pared by 3 bases and J by 3 bases, with 30 bases between. The V gene's germline CDR1 is SGDLS and CDR2 YYNGEE. The CDR3 sequence is CASSANTPGQGSSRHTEAFF. The CDR3 bases are TGTGCCAGCAGCGCGAATACGCCCGGGCAGGGGTCCAGTCGGCACACTGAAGCTTTCTTT. The whole variable domain, filled in from reference TRBV9 and TRBJ1-1, reads DSGVTQTPKHLITATGQRVTLRCSPRSGDLSVYWYQQSLDQGLQFLIQYYNGEERAKGNILERFSAQQFPDLHSELNLSSLELGDSALYFCASSANTPGQGSSRHTEAFFGQGTRLTVV.

The CDR3 region has the DNA TGTGCCAGCATGACCAGCGGGGCCACAGATACGCAGTATTTT. Translated: CASMTSGATDTQYF. J is TRBJ2-3 and V is TRBV6-1; 7 bases match TRBD2. CDR1 is MNHNS, CDR2 SASEGT, per germline. V trimming: 7 bases; J trimming: 2 bases; junction bases outside the gene matches: 6. The CDR3 spans 14 residues.

The CDR3 nucleotides read TGTGCCTGGAGTGTACGGGCTAGCGGGGGGACCGGGGAGCTGTTTTTT. It translates to CAWSVRASGGTGELFF. The V and J genes are TRBV30 and TRBJ2-2, with 11 bases matching TRBD2. CDR3 length: 16 residues. Germline CDR1 GTSNPN, CDR2 SVGIG (reference sequence). The V gene end was trimmed by 0 bases and the J gene end by 5 bases; junction bases not matched to a gene: 5. The full variable domain, its missing parts supplied by reference TRBV30 and TRBJ2-2, is SQTIHQWPATLVQPVGSPLSLECTVEGTSNPNLYWYRQAAGRGLQLLFYSVGIGQISSEVPQNLSASRPQDRQFILSSKKLLLSDSGFYLCAWSVRASGGTGELFFGEGSRLTVL.

The gene calls are TRBV7-2 and TRBJ1-4; 7 bases map to TRBD1. This CDR3 comprises 16 residues. The trim removed 0 bases at V and 3 bases at J, leaving 4 bases unmatched. Germline V lookup: CDR1 SGHTA, CDR2 FQGNSA. DNA for the CDR3: TGTGCCAGCAGCTTAGCCCTACAGGGGCCTAATGAAAAACTGTTTTTT. It is translated as CASSLALQGPNEKLFF. Combining the CDR3 with reference TRBV7-2 and TRBJ1-4 gives the whole variable domain GAGVSQSPSNKVTEKGKDVELRCDPISGHTALYWYRQSLGQGLEFLIYFQGNSAPDKSGLPSDRFSAERTGGSVSTLTIQRTQQEDSAVYLCASSLALQGPNEKLFFGSGTQLSVL.

The J gene is TRBJ2-7, the V gene TRBV4-3; no clear D gene. The CDR3 covers 16 residues. The ends were cut back, 3 bases at V and 0 bases at J, with 15 bases in the middle. The germline CDR1 and CDR2 sequences are LGHNA and YSLEER. The CDR3 reads CASSHRPGRNSYEQYF. CDR3 coding DNA: TGCGCCAGCAGCCACCGTCCTGGACGGAACTCCTACGAGCAGTACTTC.

The rearrangement uses TRBV11-3 and TRBJ2-7; 8 bases are a match to TRBD1. This CDR3 is 15 amino acids long. Trimming at V came to 1 base and at J to 6 bases, leaving 8 bases not matched to a gene. The germline V gene has CDR1 SGHNT and CDR2 YENEEA. CDR3 residues: CASSLGGQGAVEQYF. CDR3 DNA sequence: TGTGCCAGCAGCTTAGGTGGACAGGGAGCCGTCGAGCAGTACTTC.

J is TRBJ1-1 and V is TRBV7-8; no clear D gene. Germline CDR1 reads SGHVS; CDR2 reads FQNEAQ. Trimming took 2 bases from V and 0 from J, leaving 7 bases between them. The CDR3 totals 14 residues. CDR3 bases: TGTGCCAGCAGCTTACCCCTAATGAACACTGAAGCTTTCTTT. Protein: CASSLPLMNTEAFF.

The V and J genes are TRBV5-1 and TRBJ1-2; 8 bases map to TRBD1. Germline CDR1 is SGHRS and CDR2 is YFSETQ. Trimming cost V 0 bases and J 2 bases; bases outside gene matches: 0. The CDR3 is 14 residues long. The CDR3 is CASSLGDRNYGYTF. CDR3 coding DNA: TGCGCCAGCAGCTTGGGGGACAGGAACTATGGCTACACCTTC. Supplemented by reference TRBV5-1 and TRBJ1-2, the full variable domain reads KAGVTQTPRYLIKTRGQQVTLSCSPISGHRSVSWYQQTPGQGLQFLFEYFSETQRNKGNFPGRFSGRQFSNSRSEMNVSTLELGDSALYLCASSLGDRNYGYTFGSGTRLTVV.

The chain combines TRBV4-2 with TRBJ2-2; 13 bases map to TRBD2. The junction had 7 bases not matched to a gene; V was cut back by 2 bases and J by 4 bases. This CDR3 region has 18 residues. Germline V lookup: CDR1 LGHNA, CDR2 YNFKEQ. In DNA form, the CDR3 reads TGTGCCAGCAGCCAACAGGGACTAGCGGGGACTTTCACCGGGGAGCTGTTTTTT. Translation gives CASSQQGLAGTFTGELFF.

The rearrangement links TRBV6-1 to TRBJ2-1; 7 positions agree with TRBD1. The CDR3 length is 14 residues. The V gene end was trimmed by 1 base and the J gene end by 7 bases; junction bases not matched to a gene: 4. The V gene's germline CDR1 is MNHNS and CDR2 SASEGT. The CDR3 reads CASSEGTGINEQFF. The CDR3 nucleotides read TGTGCCAGCAGTGAAGGGACAGGCATTAATGAGCAGTTCTTC.

The chain couples TRBV19 to TRBJ2-2; D is unresolved. V lost 7 bases, J lost 2 bases, and 14 bases lay in between. The CDR3 is made up of 15 amino acids. Germline-derived CDR1 and CDR2 are LNHDA and SQIVND (reference sequence). Here the CDR3 DNA reads TGTGCCAGTAATAGGATGGGGATTAACACCGGGGAGCTGTTTTTT. It specifies CASNRMGINTGELFF.

This CDR3 is CAWSPDNYGYTF. As DNA, the CDR3 is TGTGCCTGGAGTCCGGATAACTATGGCTACACCTTC. The V and J genes are TRBV30 and TRBJ1-2; D remains ambiguous. Between the trimmed V and J ends, which lost 2 bases and 1 base, there was a span of 5 bases. CDR1 and CDR2 (germline): GTSNPN, SVGIG (reference sequence). The CDR3 is made up of 12 amino acids. The full variable domain, rest sourced from reference TRBV30 and TRBJ1-2, is SQTIHQWPATLVQPVGSPLSLECTVEGTSNPNLYWYRQAAGRGLQLLFYSVGIGQISSEVPQNLSASRPQDRQFILSSKKLLLSDSGFYLCAWSPDNYGYTFGSGTRLTVV.

The chain is built from TRBV2 and TRBJ2-5; no clear D. The germline V gene encodes CDR1 SNHLY and CDR2 FYNNEI. The CDR3 sequence is 12 residues long. The V end lost 5 bases, the J end lost 4 bases, and 8 bases lay between the germline ends. In DNA, the CDR3 is TGTGCCAGCAGTCGCAAAGTAGAGACCCAGTACTTC. It encodes CASSRKVETQYF.

Only one count was recorded for this clone. This chain links TRBV2 with TRBJ1-1; the D gene is possibly TRBD1 (6 bases). CDR1 and CDR2 (germline): SNHLY, FYNNEI. The V end lost 3 bases, the J end lost 1 base, and 18 bases lay between the germline ends. There are 17 residues in the CDR3. CDR3 in amino acids: CASSEGGGWGRNTEAFF. CDR3 nucleotide sequence: TGTGCCAGCAGTGAGGGTGGGGGCTGGGGGAGGAACACTGAAGCTTTCTTT.

The chain couples TRBV6-5 to TRBJ1-3; D not certain. Germline assignment: CDR1 MNHEY and CDR2 SVGAGI. V lost 0 bases, J lost 0 bases, and 6 bases lay in between. The CDR3 length is 15 residues. The CDR3 protein is CASSYSKSSGNTIYF. DNA of the CDR3: TGTGCCAGCAGTTACTCGAAAAGCTCTGGAAACACCATATATTTT.

The chain couples TRBV19 to TRBJ1-2, with 11 bases aligning to TRBD1. The CDR3 covers 16 residues. Trimming took 7 bases from V and 1 from J; bases not matched to a gene: 8. Germline CDR1 reads LNHDA; CDR2 reads SQIVND (reference sequence). In nucleotides, the CDR3 is TGTGCCAGTAAAGCGGGACAGGGGGACTTTAACTATGGCTACACCTTC. This translates into CASKAGQGDFNYGYTF.

The V gene is TRBV27, the J gene TRBJ2-1; TRBD1 matches at 12 bases. This CDR3 is 16 amino acids long. Germline V gives CDR1 MNHEY, CDR2 SMNVEV (reference sequence). Losses at the gene ends were 3 bases for V and 7 bases for J; bases not matched to a gene: 7. DNA of the CDR3: TGTGCCAGCAGTTTCCCACCGGGACAGGGGGCGAATGAGCAGTTCTTC. This encodes CASSFPPGQGANEQFF.